This entry lists 32 T cell receptor beta chains sequenced from one sample in a study of blood T cells in healthy people across ages. A J-beta primer mix and a sample-barcoded 5' primer were used in a second PCR of about 7 to 12 cycles. TCRdb re-analysed the 5' RACE reads in MiXCR, keeping a single row per CDR3 protein. This table has under 2 million distinct CDR3 sequences, 34% appearing once. Sequencing was carried out using blood. All receptors derive from a woman aged 30 to 39 in good health.

The chain recombines TRBV20-1 with TRBJ2-5; no clear D gene. Germline values: CDR1 DFQATT, CDR2 SNEGSKA (reference sequence). The CDR3 covers 10 residues. With 6 bases removed from V and 5 bases from J, the gap between germline ends came to 7 bases. The DNA of the CDR3 is TGCAGTGCCCATAAGGAGACCCAGTACTTC. Protein product: CSAHKETQYF.

A few counts support this clonotype. The chain couples TRBV20-1 to TRBJ2-1; D is undetermined. Deletions cut 5 bases from V and 8 bases from J, with 10 bases between. Germline V gene lookup returns CDR1 DFQATT and CDR2 SNEGSKA (reference sequence). The CDR3 totals 11 residues. CDR3 amino acids: CSAPVGHEQFF. CDR3 sequence (DNA): TGCAGTGCTCCGGTCGGGCATGAGCAGTTCTTC.

This clonotype has only a few counts. This chain connects TRBV3-1 to TRBJ2-1; D may be TRBD2 (5 bases). The CDR3 extends over 13 amino acids. Germline V gives CDR1 LGHDT, CDR2 YNNKEL (reference sequence). With 5 bases removed from V and 6 bases from J, the gap between germline ends came to 11 bases. CDR3 bases: TGTGCCAGCAGCAACCGAGGAGGCAATGAGCAGTTCTTC. Translated: CASSNRGGNEQFF.

This clonotype has only a few counts. The chain joins TRBV5-6 to TRBJ2-7, with a weak D call TRBD2 (6 bases). The CDR3 covers 13 residues. Germline V gives CDR1 SGHDT, CDR2 YYEEEE. V shed 1 base and J shed 7 bases, with 12 bases lying between them. The CDR3 sequence: CASSLINAGEQYF. The CDR3 bases are TGTGCCAGCAGCTTGATCAACGCGGGGGAGCAGTACTTC.

The chain joins TRBV3-1 to TRBJ1-2; D is ambiguous. There are 13 residues in the CDR3. The germline V gene encodes CDR1 LGHDT and CDR2 YNNKEL (reference sequence). Trimming took 5 bases from V and 2 from J, leaving 9 bases between them. The CDR3 DNA sequence: TGTGCCAGCAGCTGGACGGAAAACTATGGCTACACCTTC. Its protein is CASSWTENYGYTF.

There are many counts of this clonotype. The chain recombines TRBV7-3 with TRBJ2-7; 7 positions agree with TRBD1. The CDR3 sequence is 13 residues long. The ends lost 2 bases at V and 3 bases at J; junction bases unmatched: 1. Germline CDR1 reads SGHTA; CDR2 reads FQGTGA. DNA for the CDR3: TGTGCCAGCAGCTTATGGGACAGCTACGAGCAGTACTTC. It specifies CASSLWDSYEQYF.

This rearrangement joins TRBV24-1 to TRBJ2-1; no reliable D call. V was trimmed by 11 bases and J by 10 bases, leaving 23 bases between them. Germline V gene sequence: CDR1 KGHDR, CDR2 SFDVKD. The CDR3 consists of 14 residues. The CDR3 is CAINRLMKWGEQFF. Written as DNA, the CDR3 is TGTGCCATCAACCGGCTTATGAAGTGGGGAGAGCAGTTCTTC.

This clonotype was observed a handful of times. The chain combines TRBV2 with TRBJ2-7; 8 bases match TRBD1. The CDR3 has 13 amino acids. From germline, CDR1 is SNHLY and CDR2 FYNNEI. The ends lost 6 bases at V and 7 bases at J; junction bases unmatched: 8. As DNA, the CDR3 is TGTGCCAGCAGCTATGACAGGGGCCGGGAGCAGTACTTC. Amino acid sequence: CASSYDRGREQYF.

This chain connects TRBV4-1 to TRBJ1-1; TRBD1 is a possible D gene (5 bases). CDR3 size: 16 residues. V shed 11 bases and J shed 0 bases, with 22 bases lying between them. The germline CDR1 and CDR2 sequences are MGHRA and YSYEKL. The CDR3 loop reads CASSIASPGLNTEAFF. The CDR3 DNA reads as TGCGCCTCTTCAATTGCCAGCCCAGGGCTGAACACTGAAGCTTTCTTT.

The chain uses TRBV4-1 and TRBJ2-3; TRBD1 is a possible D gene (5 bases). Germline V gene lookup returns CDR1 MGHRA and CDR2 YSYEKL. Trimming removed 9 bases from V and 8 bases from J, with 18 bases in between. The CDR3 runs to 13 residues. The DNA of the CDR3 is TGCGCCAGTTCTGGGGCCCGATTGGGTACGCAGTATTTT. It is translated as CASSGARLGTQYF.

This clonotype was detected a few times. The CDR3 bases are TGCAGCGTTGCCGGGGGACAGGGGGACACCGGGGAGCTGTTTTTT. The encoded protein is CSVAGGQGDTGELFF. V and J are TRBV29-1 and TRBJ2-2; TRBD1 aligns across 11 bases. CDR1 is SQVTM and CDR2 is ANQGSEA in the germline V gene. There are 15 residues in the CDR3. V was pared by 4 bases and J by 3 bases, with 4 bases of the junction left unmatched.

This clonotype has a count of ten or more. J is TRBJ2-3 and V is TRBV29-1; D gene uncertain. There are 13 residues in the CDR3. Trimming removed 6 bases at V and 6 bases at J, with 16 bases between. Germline CDR1 SQVTM, CDR2 ANQGSEA. The CDR3 spells CSVNIRERDTQYF. The CDR3 nucleotides read TGCAGCGTCAACATCCGTGAACGGGATACGCAGTATTTT.

This clonotype was observed at least ten times. The rearrangement uses TRBV6-2 or TRBV6-3 and TRBJ2-5; D might be TRBD2 (6 bases). Judging by the DNA end, TRBJ2-7 fits better; the J call may be wrong. Germline V gene sequence: CDR1 MNHEY, CDR2 SVGEGT. The CDR3 has 14 residues. This CDR3 is CASSQGTSTSEQYF. The CDR3 DNA sequence: TGTGCCAGCAGCCAGGGTACTAGCACCTCCGAGCAGTACTTC.

This chain joins TRBV6-5 and TRBJ2-5, with a tentative D call TRBD2 (6 bases). The CDR3 loop spans 14 amino acids. Germline loops: CDR1 MNHEY, CDR2 SVGAGI. Trimming removed 4 bases at V and 2 bases at J, with 11 bases between. The CDR3 reads CASSWSGGQETQYF. The CDR3 DNA is TGTGCCAGCAGTTGGTCCGGGGGACAAGAGACCCAGTACTTC.

V gene TRBV4-2 combines with J gene TRBJ2-3, with 13 bases aligning to TRBD2. The CDR3 runs to 17 residues. Germline CDR1 reads LGHNA; CDR2 reads YNFKEQ. V was clipped by 2 bases and J by 4 bases; unmatched bases: 6. The CDR3 region has the DNA TGTGCCAGCAGCCAATTCCCGGGACTAGCGGGATCAGATACGCAGTATTTT. This encodes CASSQFPGLAGSDTQYF.

The chain recombines TRBV6-2 or TRBV6-3 with TRBJ2-5; 11 positions match TRBD2. Germline V gene lookup returns CDR1 MNHEY and CDR2 SVGEGT. This CDR3 has 17 amino acids. The ends lost 0 bases at V and 5 bases at J; junction bases unmatched: 8. DNA for the CDR3: TGTGCCAGCAGTTACTCGATTAGCGGGGGGGGAGAGGAGACCCAGTACTTC. It specifies CASSYSISGGGEETQYF.

This clonotype was detected only once. V is TRBV20-1 and J is TRBJ2-7, with D perhaps matching TRBD2 (5 bases). The J call may not be correct, given that the DNA end is closer to TRBJ2-5. The CDR3 has 13 amino acids. Germline CDR1 is DFQATT and CDR2 is SNEGSKA (reference sequence). The CDR3 loop is CSARDRGKGTQYF. DNA for the CDR3: TGCAGTGCTAGAGATCGGGGAAAGGGGACCCAGTACTTC.

This clonotype appeared a few times. The DNA of the CDR3 is TGTGCCAGCAGCCAAGATCGAGAGGGGACCTCGGAGCAGTACTTC. Residues: CASSQDREGTSEQYF. The J gene is TRBJ2-7, the V gene TRBV3-1, with D tentatively TRBD1 or TRBD2 (5 bases each). From germline, CDR1 is LGHDT and CDR2 YNNKEL (reference sequence). The CDR3 runs to 15 residues. V was shortened by 0 bases and J by 7 bases, with 16 bases between the two germline ends.

This clonotype was observed a few times. This chain connects TRBV11-2 to TRBJ2-5; either TRBD1 or TRBD2 may supply D (5 bases each). V lost 6 bases and J lost 1, with 15 bases in between. Per the germline V gene, CDR1 is SGHAT and CDR2 is FQNNGV. The CDR3 sequence is 15 residues long. CDR3 sequence: CASRALQGVQETQYF. CDR3 DNA: TGTGCCAGCAGAGCCCTCCAGGGAGTCCAAGAGACCCAGTACTTC. Using reference TRBV11-2 and TRBJ2-5 for the parts outside the CDR3, the full variable domain is EAGVAQSPRYKIIEKRQSVAFWCNPISGHATLYWYQQILGQGPKLLIQFQNNGVVDDSQLPKDRFSAERLKGVDSTLKIQPAKLEDSAVYLCASRALQGVQETQYFGPGTRLLVL.

This clonotype was detected only once. The chain recombines TRBV28 with TRBJ2-7; no definite D call. This CDR3 spans 11 amino acids. Trimming took off 7 bases at V and 7 bases at J, with 11 bases between the two ends. CDR1 MDHEN and CDR2 SYDVKM come from the germline V gene. The DNA for the CDR3 is TGTGCCAGCACAGCGCTCAATGAGCAGTACTTC. It codes for CASTALNEQYF.

The rearrangement uses TRBV9 and TRBJ2-7; perhaps TRBD1 as D (6 bases). The CDR3 is 16 residues long. Germline V lookup: CDR1 SGDLS, CDR2 YYNGEE. V lost 0 bases and J 3 bases, leaving 16 bases between the germline ends. This chain's CDR3 is CASSVGLGADGYEQYF. In DNA form, the CDR3 reads TGTGCCAGCAGCGTAGGGTTGGGGGCGGATGGCTACGAGCAGTACTTC.

There are a few counts of this clonotype. This CDR3 is CATSSDRTSGGLFHNEQFF. CDR3 in DNA: TGTGCCACCAGCAGCGACAGGACTAGCGGGGGGTTATTCCACAATGAGCAGTTCTTC. The V and J genes are TRBV15 and TRBJ2-1, with TRBD2 identical over 14 bases. Germline-derived CDR1 and CDR2 are LNHNV and YYDKDF (reference sequence). The V gene end was trimmed by 3 bases and the J gene end by 5 bases; junction bases not matched to a gene: 12. The CDR3 covers 19 residues.

This clonotype was detected only a few times. The chain employs TRBV10-3 and TRBJ2-3, with TRBD2 matching over 10 bases. V shed 6 bases, J shed 2 bases, and the junction held 2 bases outside the gene matches. The CDR3 is 14 residues long. From germline, CDR1 is ENHRY and CDR2 SYGVKD. The CDR3 sequence is CAIRGTSDTDTQYF. CDR3 DNA: TGTGCCATCAGGGGGACTAGCGACACAGATACGCAGTATTTT.

Only a few counts were recorded for this clonotype. The rearrangement uses TRBV12-3 or TRBV12-4 and TRBJ2-5; D may match TRBD1 or TRBD2 (6 bases each). V lost 5 bases, J lost 11 bases, and 12 bases lay in between. This CDR3 is built from 11 residues. CDR3 sequence (DNA): TGTGCCAGCAGTAAGAGGGGGGAGCAGTACTTC. As protein: CASSKRGEQYF.

This clonotype was recorded a few times. V and J are TRBV27 and TRBJ2-1, with D perhaps matching TRBD2 (6 bases). CDR1 and CDR2 (germline): MNHEY, SMNVEV (reference sequence). This CDR3 has 15 amino acids. The ends were cut back, 1 base at V and 4 bases at J, with 11 bases in the middle. DNA of the CDR3: TGTGCCAGCAGTTTATTTGCGGGACCATACAATGAGCAGTTCTTC. Translation gives CASSLFAGPYNEQFF.

The J gene is TRBJ2-5, the V gene TRBV15, with 8 bases identical to TRBD2. Trimming cost V 6 bases and J 1 base; bases outside gene matches: 7. Per the germline V gene, CDR1 is LNHNV and CDR2 is YYDKDF (reference sequence). The CDR3 has 15 amino acids. CDR3 bases: TGTGCCACCAGGTCAATACTAGCGGTCCAAGAGACCCAGTACTTC. It codes for CATRSILAVQETQYF.

V and J are TRBV27 and TRBJ1-1; D is unresolved. V lost 3 bases and J lost 7, with 9 bases in between. Germline V gives CDR1 MNHEY, CDR2 SMNVEV (reference sequence). CDR3 size: 12 residues. CDR3 residues: CASSFRSGEAFF. In nucleotides, the CDR3 is TGTGCCAGCAGTTTTCGAAGCGGTGAAGCTTTCTTT.

The V call is TRBV3-1, the J call TRBJ2-7; D may correspond to TRBD1 or TRBD2 (5 bases each). The DNA end favors TRBJ2-5, so the J call may be wrong. The germline V gene has CDR1 LGHDT and CDR2 YNNKEL (reference sequence). This CDR3 contains 16 residues. The DNA of the CDR3 is TGTGCCAGCAGCCATGCCTCAGGGACGTTACCGGAGACCCAGTACTTC. Translated: CASSHASGTLPETQYF.

The rearrangement uses TRBV27 and TRBJ1-5; the D is unclear. Trimming pared 5 bases from V and 9 bases from J, leaving 11 bases between. CDR1 and CDR2 from the germline V gene are MNHEY and SMNVEV (reference sequence). The CDR3 totals 12 residues. CDR3 coding DNA: TGTGCCAGCAGTATGAGGGATCGGCCCCAGCATTTT. As protein: CASSMRDRPQHF.

This clonotype was observed a handful of times. This rearrangement joins TRBV4-1 to TRBJ1-1; D is uncertain. V lost 2 bases and J lost 0, with 16 bases in between. The CDR3 has 17 amino acids. Germline CDR1 and CDR2: MGHRA and YSYEKL. The CDR3 DNA sequence: TGCGCCAGCAGCCAACTTTCCCCCTCGGCTATGAACACTGAAGCTTTCTTT. Translation: CASSQLSPSAMNTEAFF.

This chain joins TRBV15 and TRBJ2-1; tentative D call: TRBD2 (5 bases). The V gene lost 1 base and the J gene lost 0 bases, with 10 bases spanning the gap. The CDR3 runs 16 residues. The germline V gene has CDR1 LNHNV and CDR2 YYDKDF (reference sequence). The CDR3 nucleotides are TGTGCCACCAGCAGAGCCCCGGACTCCTCCTACAATGAGCAGTTCTTC. Residues: CATSRAPDSSYNEQFF.

This clonotype was found a few times. This chain connects TRBV7-2 to TRBJ2-3; possibly TRBD1 for D (5 bases). This CDR3 has 15 residues. V gave up 7 bases and J gave up 1 base, with 15 bases separating them. Germline values: CDR1 SGHTA, CDR2 FQGNSA. The CDR3 reads CASISRAGRTDTQYF. The CDR3 DNA sequence: TGTGCCAGCATATCCAGGGCAGGGCGCACAGATACGCAGTATTTT.